The sequence of this T cell receptor beta chain was determined in a study of tumor-infiltrating lymphocytes in localized non-small cell lung cancer. The method was immunoSEQ multiplex PCR; TCRdb's version includes in-frame clones alone and lacks a portion of them. Of roughly 13,000 clones listed, roughly 75% are singletons. This clone was seen only once. Germline CDR1 is SGHDT and CDR2 is YYEEEE. This CDR3 comprises 13 residues. Trimming took off 2 bases at V and 4 bases at J, with 9 bases between the two ends. The chain carries TRBV5-6 and TRBJ2-5; D may match TRBD1 or TRBD2 (5 bases each). The sample taken for sequencing was lung tumor tissue. The sequence was collected from a human donor with non-small cell lung cancer. CDR3 region: CASSFRGGETQYF. CDR3 DNA sequence: TGTGCCAGCAGCTTTCGTGGGGGAGAGACCCAGTACTTC.